The 10 T cell receptor beta chains given below trace back to one sample, sequenced in a study of T cell responses to AZD1222 COVID-19 vaccine (dated by TCRdb to 2020 to 2023). Read against the paper, the sample's time point label means: baseline before first vaccination. Libraries came from the immunoSEQ multiplex PCR assay. In its TCRdb copy, this immuneACCESS table keeps in-frame sequences only and misses some clones. Where compared with another copy, unresolved V genes explain less than half of these, and the others have no known cause. Counted in this sample were 100,000 to 150,000 clones; 87% of them appeared once. The biggest ten clones account for more than 9% of the sample. This sample comprised peripheral blood, obtained on day 0 of AZD1222 vaccination. The receptors originated from an adult in good health.

The chain has TRBV7-8 and TRBJ1-4; a possible D gene is TRBD1 (6 bases). The CDR3 consists of 14 residues. The germline gives CDR1 SGHVS, CDR2 FQNEAQ. V was pared by 4 bases and J by 1 base, with 7 bases between. DNA of the CDR3: TGTGCCAGCAGCTCACAGGGAACTAATGAAAAACTGTTTTTT. This codes for CASSSQGTNEKLFF. Looking up the rest from reference TRBV7-8 and TRBJ1-4 gives the full variable domain: GAGVSQSPRYKVAKRGQDVALRCDPISGHVSLFWYQQALGQGPEFLTYFQNEAQLDKSGLPSDRFFAERPEGSVSTLKIQRTQQEDSAVYLCASSSQGTNEKLFFGSGTQLSVL.

This chain links TRBV7-9 with TRBJ1-4, with unresolved D. V shed 2 bases and J shed 6 bases, with 13 bases lying between them. CDR1 is SEHNR, CDR2 FQNEAQ, per germline (reference sequence). There are 15 residues in the CDR3. The DNA for the CDR3 is TGTGCCAGCAGCTTAAGTCTAGAAACGTATGAAAAACTGTTTTTT. Its protein is CASSLSLETYEKLFF.

The gene calls are TRBV6-5 and TRBJ2-3; 7 nucleotides agree with TRBD1. The CDR3 extends over 14 amino acids. The V segment lost 6 bases and the J segment 4 bases; nucleotides outside the gene matches: 7. The germline gives CDR1 MNHEY, CDR2 SVGAGI. The CDR3 nucleotides are TGTGCCAGCAGGCGGGCAGGGGGATCAGATACGCAGTATTTT. It specifies CASRRAGGSDTQYF.

The sample holds one count of this clone. This chain uses TRBV28 with TRBJ2-3; 7 nucleotides line up with TRBD2. This CDR3 comprises 13 residues. V shed 10 bases, J shed 5 bases, and the junction held 9 bases outside the gene matches. The V gene's germline CDR1 is MDHEN and CDR2 SYDVKM. The CDR3 nucleotides are TGTGCCACCTTACTAGCGAAAGGAGATACGCAGTATTTT. Translation: CATLLAKGDTQYF.

The rearrangement joins TRBV12-3 or TRBV12-4 to TRBJ2-1; TRBD2 agrees at 7 bases. The CDR3 is 13 amino acids. The V segment lost 6 bases and the J segment 8 bases; nucleotides outside the gene matches: 7. The CDR3 DNA reads TGTGCCAGCAGCCTAGCGGAAGGGGATGAGCAGTTCTTC. Translation gives CASSLAEGDEQFF.

V usage is TRBV7-6 and J usage is TRBJ2-1, with TRBD2 matching over 8 bases. The CDR3 is made up of 15 amino acids. Germline CDR1 and CDR2: SGHVS and FNYEAQ. Unmatched junction bases numbered 4, after V lost 2 bases and J lost 4 bases. The CDR3 loop reads CASSLTSGGYNEQFF. CDR3 DNA: TGTGCCAGCAGCTTAACTAGCGGAGGGTACAATGAGCAGTTCTTC.

The chain couples TRBV12-3 or TRBV12-4 to TRBJ1-5; perhaps TRBD1 as D (6 bases). This CDR3 has 12 residues. Trimming took off 6 bases at V and 9 bases at J, with 12 bases between the two ends. CDR3 region: CASRQGMRPQHF. The CDR3, as DNA: TGTGCCAGCAGACAGGGTATGCGGCCCCAGCATTTT.

This rearrangement joins TRBV12-2 to TRBJ2-5; the D call TRBD1 from the table was never checked on the DNA. TRBV12-2 is flagged as a pseudogene. The CDR3 totals 17 residues. CDR3 loop: CASRLAEQGRGQETQYF. CDR3 nucleotides: TGTGCAAGTCGCTTAGCAGAACAGGGAAGGGGCCAAGAGACCCAGTACTTC.

The chain employs TRBV28 and TRBJ1-2, with D maybe TRBD1 (6 bases). The CDR3 loop spans 16 amino acids. From germline, CDR1 is MDHEN and CDR2 SYDVKM. V was cut by 2 bases and J by 3 bases, with 16 bases left in between. DNA for the CDR3: TGTGCCAGCAGTTTAGCTGGGGAGGCAGGGGACTATGGCTACACCTTC. Encoded protein: CASSLAGEAGDYGYTF.

The chain links TRBV29-1 to TRBJ1-5, with D possibly TRBD1 on 5 matching bases. From germline, CDR1 is SQVTM and CDR2 ANQGSEA. The V end lost 4 bases, the J end lost 4 bases, and 8 bases lay between the germline ends. CDR3 size: 12 residues. The CDR3: CSVGSGNQPQHF. Here the CDR3 DNA reads TGCAGCGTTGGGTCAGGGAATCAGCCCCAGCATTTT.